The source of this T cell receptor (beta chain) is a study of cytomegalovirus exposure and HLA in healthy donors. PCR was performed using 60 Vbeta and 13 Jbeta primers. Sequencing was performed with immunoSEQ multiplex PCR; in TCRdb, only in-frame clones are kept and a portion is missing. Among tens of thousands of clones listed, just under 75% were seen once. The source is a human donor in good health. The material sequenced was PBMCs.

The CDR3 bases are TGTGCCAGCAGTTACCTAGCAGCTTCGGAGACCCAGTACTTC. Its protein is CASSYLAASETQYF. The V and J genes are TRBV6-6 and TRBJ2-5; perhaps TRBD2 as D (5 bases). The CDR3 is 14 amino acids. Germline V gene sequence: CDR1 MNHNY, CDR2 SVGAGI (reference sequence). V was cut by 2 bases and J by 5 bases, with 12 bases left in between.